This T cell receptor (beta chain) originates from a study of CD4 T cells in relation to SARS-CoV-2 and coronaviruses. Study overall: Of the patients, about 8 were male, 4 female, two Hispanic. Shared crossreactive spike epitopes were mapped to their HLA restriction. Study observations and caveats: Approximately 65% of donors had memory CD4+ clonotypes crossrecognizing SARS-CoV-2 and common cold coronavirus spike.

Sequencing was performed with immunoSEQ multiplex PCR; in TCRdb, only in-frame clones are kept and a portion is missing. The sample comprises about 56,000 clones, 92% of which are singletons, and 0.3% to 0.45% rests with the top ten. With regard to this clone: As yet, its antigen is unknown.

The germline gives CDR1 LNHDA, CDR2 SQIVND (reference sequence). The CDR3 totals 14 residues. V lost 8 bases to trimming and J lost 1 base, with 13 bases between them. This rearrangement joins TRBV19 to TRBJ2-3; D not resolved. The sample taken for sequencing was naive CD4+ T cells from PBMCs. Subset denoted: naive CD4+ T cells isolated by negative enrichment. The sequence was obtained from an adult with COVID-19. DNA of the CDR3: TGTGCCAGTTCCCCCGGTGTAGGCACAGATACGCAGTATTTT. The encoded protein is CASSPGVGTDTQYF. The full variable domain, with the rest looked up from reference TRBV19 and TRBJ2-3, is DGGITQSPKYLFRKEGQNVTLSCEQNLNHDAMYWYRQDPGQGLRLIYYSQIVNDFQKGDIAEGYSVSREKKESFPLTVTSAQKNPTAFYLCASSPGVGTDTQYFGPGTRLTVL.